This is a list of T cell receptor beta chains from one sample in a study of metastatic and nonmetastatic thyroid tumors. TCRdb ran MiXCR on the PCR reads. The table has 55,000 or so clones, roughly 18% seen once. The specimen was blood. The source is a female donor with papillary thyroid cancer or a benign thyroid nodule (not recorded which). Some clones in this sample may be carry-over from other donors' samples. The CDR3 runs from the conserved cysteine through the conserved F or W. D genes are given only for firm matches. The size of a clone is reported for some rows only, either as once, few or many, or as a class for expanded clones.

len	abundance	d_gene	v_gene	j_gene	CDR3nt	CDR3aa
14	once	TRBD1	TRBV14	TRBJ2-7	TGTGCCAGCAGCCCGACAGGGCCCTCCTACGAGCAGTACTTC	CASSPTGPSYEQYF
15	many	TRBD1	TRBV28	TRBJ1-3	TGTGCCAGCAGTTTAGGACAGGGGGTTGGAAACACCATATATTTT	CASSLGQGVGNTIYF
13	many	TRBD2	TRBV2	TRBJ2-1	TGTGCCAGCAGTGAATCTGGACTAGTTTTTACGTTCTTC	CASSESGLVFTFF
15	many	TRBD1	TRBV7-2	TRBJ2-7	TGTGCCAGCAGCTTAACAGGACAGGGGATTTACGAGCAGTACTTC	CASSLTGQGIYEQYF
13	many	.	TRBV7-6	TRBJ1-1	TGTGCCAGCAGCTTACAGGAGAACACTGAAGCTTTCTTT	CASSLQENTEAFF
14	many	TRBD2	TRBV10-2	TRBJ2-3	TGCGCCAGCAGAGCAGCGGGAGGCACAGATACGCAGTATTTT	CASRAAGGTDTQYF
16	.	TRBD1	TRBV11-2	TRBJ2-1	TGTGCCAGCAACTTAGTCATGTGGGACAGGGAGGGTGAGCAGTTCTTC	CASNLVMWDREGEQFF
14	many	.	TRBV20-1	TRBJ1-5	TGCAGTGCTAGGGGGGAGAATGGCAATCAGCCCCAGCATTTT	CSARGENGNQPQHF
14	many	.	TRBV11-2	TRBJ2-1	TGTGCCAGCAGCTTAGGGAGCTCCTACAATGAGCAGTTCTTC	CASSLGSSYNEQFF
14	many	TRBD1	TRBV5-6	TRBJ2-2	TGTGCCAGCAGCTCCAGGGGGCGAACCGGGGAGCTGTTTTTT	CASSSRGRTGELFF
13	.	.	TRBV28	TRBJ1-1	TGTGCCAGCGGATACAGCTTTAACACTGAAGCTTTCTTT	CASGYSFNTEAFF
14	.	TRBD2	TRBV7-3	TRBJ2-7	TGTGCCAGCAGCTTGGACCCGGGGGGGAGGGAGCAGTACTTC	CASSLDPGGREQYF
13	many	.	TRBV7-2	TRBJ1-5	TGTGCCAGCAGCGGAGGGAGCAATCAGCCCCAGCATTTT	CASSGGSNQPQHF
18	many	.	TRBV28	TRBJ1-3	TGTGCCACCATCCCGGCTGCCCCGTTAACTCTCTCTGGAAACACCATATATTTT	CATIPAAPLTLSGNTIYF
15	.	.	TRBV28	TRBJ1-2	TGTGCCAGCAGTTTAAGTGGACATTGGGAGTATGGCTACACCTTC	CASSLSGHWEYGYTF
12	.	.	TRBV27	TRBJ2-7	TGTGCCAGTCAATACATGAGCGACGAGCAGTACTTC	CASQYMSDEQYF
19	many	TRBD2	TRBV20-1	TRBJ2-1	TGCAGTGCTAGAGGAACCGGGACTAGCGGATGGAGTTCCTACAATGAGCAGTTCTTC	CSARGTGTSGWSSYNEQFF
14	.	.	TRBV20-1	TRBJ2-3	TGCAGTGCTAGAGATCGTCTGACCGTAGATACGCAGTATTTT	CSARDRLTVDTQYF
14	.	.	TRBV11-2	TRBJ2-2	TGTGCCAGCAGCCGTGACGGGGACACCGGTGAGCTGTTTTTT	CASSRDGDTGELFF
14	many	.	TRBV10-1	TRBJ2-3	TGCGCCAGCAGCGGCGTGGAGATCACAGATACGCAGTATTTT	CASSGVEITDTQYF
14	many	.	TRBV2	TRBJ1-6	TGTGCCAGCTTACCGACATTAATTTCCTCACCCCTCCACTTT	CASLPTLISSPLHF
16	few	.	TRBV6-1	TRBJ2-1	TGTGCCAGCACCCCAAGTAGAGCAGGTAATTACAATGAGCAGTTCTTC	CASTPSRAGNYNEQFF
15	.	.	TRBV9	TRBJ2-7	TGTGCCAGCGGCGTAGACGGGACGGGGATCTACGAGCAGTACTTC	CASGVDGTGIYEQYF
14	.	.	TRBV30	TRBJ2-1	TGTGCCTGGAGTCAAACCGGGCCTAACAATGAGCAGTTCTTC	CAWSQTGPNNEQFF
15	few	TRBD1	TRBV12-3/TRBV12-4	TRBJ2-1	TGTGCCAGCAGTCATCGAACACTACAGGGGAATGAGCAGTTCTTC	CASSHRTLQGNEQFF
15	.	.	TRBV27	TRBJ2-1	TGTTCCAGCAGTCCCCCTCTCGGGTCCTACAATGATCAGTTCTTC	CSSSPPLGSYNDQFF
14	many	.	TRBV24-1	TRBJ2-7	TGTGCCACCACCGTGTTTTGGGGTCCCCACGAGCAGTACTTC	CATTVFWGPHEQYF
16	many	TRBD2	TRBV20-1	TRBJ2-3	TGCAGTGCTAGAGGGTTTCGCGGGAGCGGTACAGATACGCAGTATTTT	CSARGFRGSGTDTQYF